Below are 20 T cell receptor beta chains sequenced from a single sample in a study of blood T cell repertoires in COVID-19. TCRdb's copy holds only in-frame clones and misses some; the assay was immunoSEQ multiplex PCR. Among some 390,000 clones listed, 80% to 90% were seen once. The specimen sequenced was peripheral blood. The receptor source for this set is an older woman with COVID-19, enrolled during active disease.

The rearrangement joins TRBV2 to TRBJ1-1, with 7 positions matching TRBD1. The ends lost 8 bases at V and 4 bases at J; junction bases unmatched: 10. Germline values: CDR1 SNHLY, CDR2 FYNNEI. This CDR3 contains 14 residues. CDR3 nucleotides: TGTGCCAGCGTACGACAGGGCGCGAGCACTGAAGCTTTCTTT. Its translation: CASVRQGASTEAFF.

The gene calls are TRBV11-1 and TRBJ2-6; D ambiguous. The V end lost 8 bases, the J end lost 0 bases, and 11 bases lay between the germline ends. From germline, CDR1 is SGHAT and CDR2 FQDESV (reference sequence). The CDR3 length is 15 residues. The CDR3 region is CASGLGHSGANVLTF. CDR3 nucleotide sequence: TGTGCCAGCGGGCTTGGCCACTCTGGGGCCAACGTCCTGACTTTC.

The chain links TRBV5-1 to TRBJ2-1; TRBD1 is a possible D gene (6 bases). From germline, CDR1 is SGHRS and CDR2 YFSETQ. CDR3 length equals 15 residues. Trimming cost V 2 bases and J 8 bases, with 17 bases left between them. DNA of the CDR3: TGCGCCAGCAGCTTCAGGGGACGGACAAGCGATGAGCAGTTCTTC. It codes for CASSFRGRTSDEQFF.

The V call is TRBV19, the J call TRBJ2-3; tentative D call: TRBD2 (7 bases). CDR3 length: 15 amino acids. V was shortened by 5 bases and J by 4 bases, with 16 bases between the two germline ends. Germline assignment: CDR1 LNHDA and CDR2 SQIVND (reference sequence). The CDR3 coding sequence is TGTGCCAGTAGTCCTTACCGGGGGGCTTCAGATACGCAGTATTTT. This gives the protein CASSPYRGASDTQYF.

This clone has just a few counts. V usage is TRBV2 and J usage is TRBJ1-2; 8 nucleotides line up with TRBD1. With V trimmed by 5 bases and J by 3 bases, 17 bases remained unmatched. This CDR3 has 18 residues. Germline lookup yields CDR1 SNHLY and CDR2 FYNNEI. CDR3 sequence: CASSPRGQEGLYHYGYTF. The CDR3 coding sequence is TGTGCCAGCAGTCCGAGGGGACAGGAGGGGCTGTATCACTATGGCTACACCTTC.

This rearrangement joins TRBV30 to TRBJ2-2; possible D gene TRBD1, 6 bases. The CDR3 loop spans 15 amino acids. Trimming removed 3 bases at V and 5 bases at J, with 16 bases between. Germline CDR1 and CDR2: GTSNPN and SVGIG (reference sequence). Written as DNA, the CDR3 is TGTGCCTGGAGCGAATGGACAGATGGGACCGGGGAGCTGTTTTTT. Its protein is CAWSEWTDGTGELFF.

V gene TRBV3-1 (or the pseudogene TRBV3-2) combines with J gene TRBJ2-4; D is possibly TRBD2 (6 bases). The V and J ends lost 3 bases and 2 bases respectively, with 11 bases between them. The germline V gene encodes CDR1 LGHDT and CDR2 YNNKEL (reference sequence). The length of the CDR3 is 15 residues. In DNA, the CDR3 is TGTGCCAGCAGCCAGGGGGGTAATTCCAAAAACATTCAGTACTTC. As protein: CASSQGGNSKNIQYF.

The V and J genes are TRBV7-9 and TRBJ2-7; D is possibly TRBD1 (6 bases). Germline values: CDR1 SEHNR, CDR2 FQNEAQ (reference sequence). The CDR3 is made up of 14 amino acids. Deletions cut 7 bases from V and 1 base from J, with 14 bases between. This CDR3 is CASTNNRESYEQYF. In DNA, the CDR3 is TGTGCCAGCACCAATAACAGGGAATCCTACGAGCAGTACTTC.

The chain recombines TRBV2 with TRBJ1-1, with no clear D. The germline CDR1 and CDR2 sequences are SNHLY and FYNNEI. V lost 5 bases to trimming and J lost 4 bases, with 11 bases between them. The CDR3 totals 13 residues. The CDR3 protein is CASSQEGVTEAFF. The DNA of the CDR3 is TGTGCCAGCAGTCAAGAGGGAGTCACTGAAGCTTTCTTT.

Only one count was recorded for this clone. The chain joins TRBV19 to TRBJ2-6; D gene ambiguous. V was trimmed by 0 bases and J by 1 base, leaving 19 bases between them. In germline, CDR1 is LNHDA, CDR2 SQIVND (reference sequence). There are 20 residues in the CDR3. The CDR3 region is CASSIDYFRTVSSGANVLTF. Here the CDR3 DNA reads TGTGCCAGTAGTATAGATTATTTTCGAACAGTCAGTTCTGGGGCCAACGTCCTGACTTTC.

The rearrangement links TRBV9 to TRBJ2-1; D might be TRBD1 (5 bases). Trimming removed 2 bases at V and 0 bases at J, with 9 bases between. Germline values: CDR1 SGDLS, CDR2 YYNGEE. The CDR3 contains 15 residues. The CDR3: CASSVTGLSYNEQFF. As DNA, the CDR3 is TGTGCCAGCAGCGTTACAGGCCTCTCCTACAATGAGCAGTTCTTC.

The chain couples TRBV11-2 to TRBJ1-6, with 8 bases that match TRBD1. Trimming at V came to 6 bases and at J to 9 bases, leaving 4 bases not matched to a gene. Germline V CDR1 and CDR2: SGHAT, FQNNGV. This CDR3 is 13 amino acids long. CDR3 coding DNA: TGTGCCAGCAGAGGGACAGGTGTTTCACCCCTCCACTTT. As protein: CASRGTGVSPLHF. The variable domain in full, completed from reference TRBV11-2 and TRBJ1-6, reads EAGVAQSPRYKIIEKRQSVAFWCNPISGHATLYWYQQILGQGPKLLIQFQNNGVVDDSQLPKDRFSAERLKGVDSTLKIQPAKLEDSAVYLCASRGTGVSPLHFGNGTRLTVT.

The rearrangement joins TRBV4-1 to TRBJ1-4; D ambiguous. The CDR3 is 16 amino acids. CDR1 and CDR2 from the germline V gene are MGHRA and YSYEKL. V lost 4 bases and J 3 bases, leaving 15 bases between the germline ends. CDR3 in DNA: TGCGCCAGCAGCCTGTCTGGTGGGCCCTCTAATGAAAAACTGTTTTTT. This codes for CASSLSGGPSNEKLFF.

The chain recombines TRBV18 with TRBJ1-1; weak D call: TRBD1 (5 bases). Trimming removed 1 base at V and 4 bases at J, with 10 bases between. Germline CDR1 and CDR2: KGHSH and LQKENI. CDR3 length: 14 amino acids. The CDR3 DNA follows: TGTGCCAGCTCACCACGACGGGGGAGCACTGAAGCTTTCTTT. As protein: CASSPRRGSTEAFF.

The chain combines TRBV10-2 with TRBJ1-5; possibly TRBD1 for D (6 bases). V was cut by 5 bases and J by 6 bases, with 14 bases left in between. This CDR3 comprises 14 residues. CDR1 is WSHSY and CDR2 is SAAADI in the germline V gene. The DNA for the CDR3 is TGCGCCAGCAGTAATCCAGGGGATGGTCAGCCCCAGCATTTT. It is translated as CASSNPGDGQPQHF.

This sequence joins TRBV7-9 and TRBJ2-3, with TRBD2 matching over 10 bases. J lost 3 bases, V lost 5 bases, and 11 bases had no gene match. The CDR3 sequence is 17 residues long. The germline V gene has CDR1 SEHNR and CDR2 FQNEAQ (reference sequence). CDR3 bases: TGTGCCAGCAGCGGAAGCGGGACTAGCGTTTTTACAGATACGCAGTATTTT. Its translation: CASSGSGTSVFTDTQYF.

The V call is TRBV7-8, the J call TRBJ2-1; 9 bases map to TRBD1. The CDR3 spans 14 residues. CDR1 SGHVS and CDR2 FQNEAQ come from the germline V gene. Trimming at V came to 5 bases and at J to 7 bases, leaving 6 bases not matched to a gene. This chain's CDR3 is CASSLGQGENEQFF. The CDR3 region has the DNA TGTGCCAGCAGCCTGGGACAGGGAGAGAATGAGCAGTTCTTC. The full variable domain, completed using reference TRBV7-8 and TRBJ2-1, is GAGVSQSPRYKVAKRGQDVALRCDPISGHVSLFWYQQALGQGPEFLTYFQNEAQLDKSGLPSDRFFAERPEGSVSTLKIQRTQQEDSAVYLCASSLGQGENEQFFGPGTRLTVL.

The chain joins TRBV5-1 to TRBJ1-2, with 7 nucleotides matching TRBD1. Trimming cost V 1 base and J 3 bases; bases outside gene matches: 6. The CDR3 spans 15 residues. The germline gives CDR1 SGHRS, CDR2 YFSETQ. This CDR3 reads CASSLLGGDYYGYTF. The CDR3 DNA follows: TGCGCCAGCAGCTTGTTAGGGGGCGATTACTATGGCTACACCTTC.

This sequence joins TRBV5-4 and TRBJ1-2; weak D call: TRBD1 (6 bases). With 3 bases removed from V and 4 bases from J, the gap between germline ends came to 13 bases. This CDR3 contains 14 residues. Germline V gene data show CDR1 as SGHNT and CDR2 as YYREEE (reference sequence). The CDR3 nucleotides are TGTGCCAGCAGCTCCCGGGGGGGCCTCTATGGCTACACCTTC. Translating it yields CASSSRGGLYGYTF.

The chain couples TRBV14 to TRBJ2-7, with 7 bases matching TRBD1. The CDR3 covers 17 residues. Losses at the gene ends were 4 bases for V and 0 bases for J; bases not matched to a gene: 12. The germline V gene encodes CDR1 SGHDN and CDR2 FVKESK. The CDR3 region is CASSRALGTDSSYEQYF. In DNA form, the CDR3 reads TGTGCCAGCAGCCGAGCGCTTGGGACAGATAGCTCCTACGAGCAGTACTTC. The whole variable domain, remainder taken from reference TRBV14 and TRBJ2-7, is EAGVTQFPSHSVIEKGQTVTLRCDPISGHDNLYWYRRVMGKEIKFLLHFVKESKQDESGMPNNRFLAERTGGTYSTLKVQPAELEDSGVYFCASSRALGTDSSYEQYFGPGTRLTVT.